The 25 T cell receptor beta chains below were found in one sample sequenced in a study of OX40 agonist ivuxolimab in advanced cancers. Method: immunoSEQ multiplex PCR; TCRdb's copy keeps in-frame clones and lacks some. The sample includes tens of thousands of clones, 80% to 95% seen only once; the top ten take roughly a tenth. Sequencing was performed on CD4+ or CD8+ T cells sorted from blood, taken in a trial of the OX40 agonist ivuxolimab. All receptors derive from an adult with an advanced solid tumor such as melanoma, head and neck, liver or kidney cancer.

V is TRBV7-6 and J is TRBJ1-2; D remains unclear. CDR1 is SGHVS, CDR2 FNYEAQ, per germline. The length of the CDR3 is 12 residues. The V and J ends lost 4 bases and 9 bases respectively, with 12 bases between them. The CDR3: CASSYLAGSYTF. In DNA, the CDR3 is TGTGCCAGCAGCTACCTCGCCGGCAGCTACACCTTC.

The chain combines TRBV6-5 with TRBJ2-3; D uncertain. This CDR3 has 12 residues. Trimming stripped 1 base from V and 6 bases from J, with 5 bases between. The V gene's germline CDR1 is MNHEY and CDR2 SVGAGI. CDR3 DNA: TGTGCCAGCAGTTACTTGGGGGATACGCAGTATTTT. This encodes CASSYLGDTQYF.

This chain connects TRBV6-5 to TRBJ2-7; 11 bases are a match to TRBD1. There are 16 residues in the CDR3. The ends lost 1 base at V and 2 bases at J; junction bases unmatched: 4. Per germline, CDR1 MNHEY and CDR2 SVGAGI. The CDR3 DNA follows: TGTGCCAGCAGTTACTTCGGGACAGGGGGAACCTACGAGCAGTACTTC. Its protein product is CASSYFGTGGTYEQYF.

The V and J genes are TRBV27 and TRBJ2-1; 8 nucleotides match TRBD1. Germline V gene lookup returns CDR1 MNHEY and CDR2 SMNVEV (reference sequence). The length of the CDR3 is 13 residues. V shed 3 bases, J shed 8 bases, and the junction held 3 bases outside the gene matches. For the CDR3, the DNA is TGTGCCAGCAGTTTTCCAGGGGGCTATGAGCAGTTCTTC. Amino acid sequence: CASSFPGGYEQFF.

The chain links TRBV5-8 to TRBJ2-7; TRBD1 matches 7 bases. Germline V lookup: CDR1 SGHTS, CDR2 YDEGEE. V shed 0 bases and J 6 bases; nucleotides not matched to a gene: 6. The CDR3 is 14 residues long. CDR3 DNA sequence: TGTGCCAGCAGCTTGGTGAAGGGGGCGGTCGAGCAGTACTTC. It translates to CASSLVKGAVEQYF.

The genes are TRBV7-7 and TRBJ2-7, with unresolved D. CDR3 length: 13 amino acids. Trimming left V 3 bases short and J 2 bases short, with 8 bases between. The V gene's germline CDR1 is SSHAT and CDR2 FNYEAQ (reference sequence). The CDR3 DNA reads TGTGCCAGCAGCTTGAACCGAGCCTACGAGCAGTACTTC. Protein: CASSLNRAYEQYF.

The rearrangement joins TRBV11-2 to TRBJ2-7; 10 bases are shared with TRBD2. The ends lost 4 bases at V and 5 bases at J; junction bases unmatched: 11. This CDR3 has 16 amino acids. Germline CDR1 and CDR2: SGHAT and FQNNGV. Here the CDR3 DNA reads TGTGCCAGCAGCTCCCACCCAGCGGGGGGGCCCCACGAGCAGTACTTC. Protein sequence: CASSSHPAGGPHEQYF.

This clone occurred once. The chain has TRBV21-1 and TRBJ1-1. TRBV21-1 is a known pseudogene. The CDR3 sequence is 17 residues long. CDR3 sequence (DNA): TGTGCCAGCAGCAAAGCGCTTAGGGGGGAGGCTATCACTGAAGCTTTCTTT. Its translation is CASSKALRGEAITEAFF.

The chain couples TRBV7-8 to TRBJ1-4; D remains ambiguous. The V end lost 5 bases, the J end lost 7 bases, and 20 bases lay between the germline ends. CDR1 and CDR2 from the germline V gene are SGHVS and FQNEAQ. The CDR3 runs to 16 residues. CDR3 protein: CASSHLNPDMREKLFF. The CDR3 region has the DNA TGTGCCAGCAGCCACTTAAACCCCGATATGCGTGAAAAACTGTTTTTT.

The rearrangement joins TRBV10-3 to TRBJ1-5, with TRBD1 matching over 9 bases. The CDR3 consists of 14 residues. CDR1 ENHRY and CDR2 SYGVKD come from the germline V gene. With V trimmed by 5 bases and J by 3 bases, 2 bases remained unmatched. This CDR3 is CAISTGGLNQPQHF. The DNA of the CDR3 is TGTGCCATCAGTACAGGGGGCCTCAATCAGCCCCAGCATTTT.

In this sample, this clone turned up once. The J gene is TRBJ2-7, the V gene TRBV7-9; weak D call: TRBD1 (5 bases). The CDR3 totals 15 residues. The germline V and J ends were trimmed by 2 bases and 2 bases, with 13 bases remaining between them. CDR1 is SEHNR and CDR2 is FQNEAQ in the germline V gene (reference sequence). In DNA, the CDR3 is TGTGCCAGCAGCTTAAAGACAGCCCTGACCTACGAGCAGTACTTC. This translates into CASSLKTALTYEQYF. The full variable domain, its missing parts supplied by reference TRBV7-9 and TRBJ2-7, is DTGVSQNPRHKITKRGQNVTFRCDPISEHNRLYWYRQTLGQGPEFLTYFQNEAQLEKSRLLSDRFSAERPKGSFSTLEIQRTEQGDSAMYLCASSLKTALTYEQYFGPGTRLTVT.

J is TRBJ1-1 and V is TRBV11-2; no clear D gene. CDR1 is SGHAT and CDR2 is FQNNGV in the germline V gene. V was clipped by 5 bases and J by 0 bases, with 13 bases between them. CDR3 length: 15 residues. DNA of the CDR3: TGTGCCAGCAGCCTTGGAGTGGATCTGAACACTGAAGCTTTCTTT. It specifies CASSLGVDLNTEAFF.

The rearrangement links TRBV30 to TRBJ2-7; 9 nucleotides match TRBD1. The V gene's germline CDR1 is GTSNPN and CDR2 SVGIG (reference sequence). V was pared by 5 bases and J by 5 bases, with 7 bases of the junction left unmatched. The CDR3 is 13 amino acids. CDR3 sequence reads: CAWGPGQGNEQYF. In DNA form, the CDR3 reads TGTGCCTGGGGACCGGGACAGGGAAACGAGCAGTACTTC.

V usage is TRBV6-1 and J usage is TRBJ1-2, with D unclear. Germline-derived CDR1 and CDR2 are MNHNS and SASEGT. The V and J ends lost 3 bases and 4 bases respectively, with 21 bases between them. The CDR3 totals 17 residues. CDR3 residues: CASSEIIPGQGPYGYTF. In nucleotides, the CDR3 is TGTGCCAGCAGTGAGATTATCCCGGGTCAAGGGCCCTATGGCTACACCTTC.

This chain joins TRBV5-4 and TRBJ1-2; D gene ambiguous. The CDR3 is made up of 16 amino acids. Germline V CDR1 and CDR2: SGHNT, YYREEE (reference sequence). V dropped 3 bases and J dropped 4 bases, with 19 bases sitting between them. Here the CDR3 DNA reads TGTGCCAGCAGCTCAACCGAGGGTCGGGGAGCCTATGGCTACACCTTC. Encoded protein: CASSSTEGRGAYGYTF.

The J gene is TRBJ2-7, the V gene TRBV13; D might be TRBD2 (5 bases). Trimming pared 0 bases from V and 5 bases from J, leaving 11 bases between. Germline values: CDR1 PRHDT, CDR2 FYEKMQ (reference sequence). The CDR3 contains 14 residues. CDR3 sequence (DNA): TGTGCCAGCAGCTTAGGCCTACCCGGGGACGAGCAGTACTTC. Translation gives CASSLGLPGDEQYF.

The rearrangement joins TRBV5-4 to TRBJ1-4; unclear D gene. The CDR3 is made up of 12 amino acids. V was clipped by 0 bases and J by 8 bases, with 5 bases between them. Germline lookup yields CDR1 SGHNT and CDR2 YYREEE (reference sequence). CDR3: CASSLVGEKLFF. The CDR3 DNA follows: TGTGCCAGCAGCTTGGTAGGGGAAAAACTGTTTTTT.

This chain connects TRBV7-2 to TRBJ2-7, with 8 bases lining up with TRBD1. Trimming removed 3 bases from V and 4 bases from J; junction bases left unmatched: 5. The CDR3 loop spans 14 amino acids. CDR1 and CDR2 (germline): SGHTA, FQGNSA. CDR3 nucleotides: TGTGCCAGCAGCTTCCTAGGGACAGGTTACGAGCAGTACTTC. Its protein product is CASSFLGTGYEQYF.

In this sample, this clone turned up once. This sequence joins TRBV9 and TRBJ2-3; TRBD2 aligns across 12 bases. The V gene end was trimmed by 4 bases and the J gene end by 6 bases; junction bases not matched to a gene: 3. The germline V gene has CDR1 SGDLS and CDR2 YYNGEE. The CDR3 is made up of 14 amino acids. Here the CDR3 reads CASSPSGGVDTQYF. The CDR3 DNA reads as TGTGCCAGCAGCCCTAGCGGGGGGGTTGATACGCAGTATTTT.

This clone was detected once. The chain couples TRBV5-6 to TRBJ2-3; 12 nucleotides align to TRBD2. The CDR3 extends over 16 amino acids. Per germline, CDR1 SGHDT and CDR2 YYEEEE. J lost 2 bases, V lost 4 bases, and 5 bases had no gene match. The CDR3 bases are TGTGCCAGCAGCAGACTAGCGGGGGTTGTCACAGATACGCAGTATTTT. Translating it yields CASSRLAGVVTDTQYF.

The V and J genes are TRBV4-3 and TRBJ2-3; D is ambiguous. The CDR3 runs to 15 residues. The ends were cut back, 1 base at V and 5 bases at J, with 13 bases in the middle. The germline V gene encodes CDR1 LGHNA and CDR2 YSLEER. The CDR3 protein is CASSQGVSSEDTQYF. CDR3 nucleotides: TGCGCCAGCAGCCAAGGGGTCTCGTCCGAAGATACGCAGTATTTT.

The chain is built from TRBV27 and TRBJ1-5, with D unresolved. This CDR3 has 14 residues. Trimming cost V 4 bases and J 2 bases, with 9 bases left between them. CDR1 MNHEY and CDR2 SMNVEV come from the germline V gene (reference sequence). This CDR3 reads CASSYGSGNQPQHF. CDR3 DNA sequence: TGTGCCAGCAGTTATGGTTCGGGCAATCAGCCCCAGCATTTT.

V usage is TRBV29-1 and J usage is TRBJ1-2; the match to TRBD1 covers 7 bases. CDR1 and CDR2 from the germline V gene are SQVTM and ANQGSEA. CDR3 length: 12 amino acids. V shed 6 bases, J shed 4 bases, and the junction held 5 bases outside the gene matches. The CDR3 protein is CSVPGQTYGYTF. The CDR3 region has the DNA TGCAGCGTCCCGGGACAGACCTATGGCTACACCTTC.

The chain has TRBV19 and TRBJ2-7, with a possible D match to TRBD1 (5 bases). Germline V lookup: CDR1 LNHDA, CDR2 SQIVND (reference sequence). Trimming left V 6 bases short and J 0 bases short, with 12 bases between. The CDR3 has 14 residues. CDR3 in DNA: TGTGCCAGTAGGCCAGGGCAAGGCTCCTACGAGCAGTACTTC. It encodes CASRPGQGSYEQYF.

The rearrangement uses TRBV9 and TRBJ1-2; 11 bases match TRBD1. Germline-derived CDR1 and CDR2 are SGDLS and YYNGEE. The CDR3 has 16 residues. Losses at the gene ends were 0 bases for V and 8 bases for J; bases not matched to a gene: 9. The CDR3 loop is CASSVERAGTGGGYTF. The CDR3 coding sequence is TGTGCCAGCAGCGTAGAAAGGGCTGGGACAGGGGGAGGCTACACCTTC.